This T cell receptor (beta chain) stems from a study of cytomegalovirus exposure and HLA in healthy donors. Per germline, CDR1 SQVTM and CDR2 ANQGSEA. The CDR3 extends over 12 amino acids. Trimming removed 7 bases from V and 5 bases from J; junction bases left unmatched: 4. Vbeta (60) and Jbeta (13) primers were used in the PCR. The protocol was immunoSEQ multiplex PCR, while the TCRdb copy is restricted to in-frame clones and leaves out a portion. In all, the sample yields about 140,000 clones. Remarks on this clone: Its antigen remains unknown. This CDR3 is also generated by other DNA sequences in the sample.

Study-wide results and caveats: The study listed roughly 160 cytomegalovirus-associated TCR beta chains. In vitro checks showed that three CMV-associated chains really do target CMV antigens. Per a later analysis, approximately 16,000 TCR beta sequences showed association with HLA alleles at 0.05 false discovery rate. As immune exposure information, only CMV serostatus was available.

The V call is TRBV29-1, the J call TRBJ2-2; the match to TRBD1 covers 7 bases. This TCR derives from a middle-aged man in good health and CMV-seronegative. The material sequenced was PBMCs. The CDR3 coding sequence is TGCAGCGCCGACAGGGAAACCGGGGAGCTGTTTTTT. It translates to CSADRETGELFF.